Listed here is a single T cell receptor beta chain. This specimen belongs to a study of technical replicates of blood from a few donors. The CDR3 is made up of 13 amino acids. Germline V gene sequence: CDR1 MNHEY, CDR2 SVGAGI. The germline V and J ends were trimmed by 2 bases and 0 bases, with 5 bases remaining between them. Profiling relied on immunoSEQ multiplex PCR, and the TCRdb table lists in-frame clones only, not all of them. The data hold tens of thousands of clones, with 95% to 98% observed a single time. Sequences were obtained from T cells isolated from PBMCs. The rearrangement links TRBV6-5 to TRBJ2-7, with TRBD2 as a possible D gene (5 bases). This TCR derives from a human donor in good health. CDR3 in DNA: TGTGCCAGCAGTTACGGACTCTCCTACGAGCAGTACTTC. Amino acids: CASSYGLSYEQYF.